This T cell receptor beta chain was captured by sequencing in a study of blood T cell repertoires in COVID-19. Study in general: From the United States, Italy and Spain came samples of acute and convalescent COVID-19. The cDNA or gDNA used as material had been derived from T cells, B-cell-depleted T cells, or PBMCs.

The CDR3 is 13 amino acids. The ends were cut back, 1 base at V and 4 bases at J, with 5 bases in the middle. Germline V gene sequence: CDR1 SGHTA, CDR2 FQGNSA. The assay was immunoSEQ multiplex PCR, and TCRdb's table has in-frame clones only and misses some. The sample yields some 150,000 clones, around 87% seen once. The V and J genes are TRBV7-2 and TRBJ1-5, with unresolved D. The sequencing input was peripheral blood. The source of this sequence is an older woman with active or convalescent COVID-19. CDR3 DNA: TGTGCCAGCAGCTTAGTATTTAATCAGCCCCAGCATTTT. It yields the protein CASSLVFNQPQHF.